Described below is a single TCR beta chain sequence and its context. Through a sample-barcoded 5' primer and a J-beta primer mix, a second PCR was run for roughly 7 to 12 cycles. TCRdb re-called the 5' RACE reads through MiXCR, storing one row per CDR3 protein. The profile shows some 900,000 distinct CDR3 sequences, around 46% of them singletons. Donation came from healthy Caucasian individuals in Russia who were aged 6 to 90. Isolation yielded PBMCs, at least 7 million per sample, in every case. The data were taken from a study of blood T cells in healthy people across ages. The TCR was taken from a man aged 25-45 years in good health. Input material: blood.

CDR3 region: CASRLAGTGSEKLFF. The CDR3 DNA reads as TGTGCCAGCAGACTCGCAGGGACAGGGAGCGAAAAACTGTTTTTT. The chain carries TRBV6-5 and TRBJ1-4; 9 bases align to TRBD1. V dropped 6 bases and J dropped 8; count of bases not matched to a gene: 10. Germline assignment: CDR1 MNHEY and CDR2 SVGAGI. The CDR3 runs 15 residues.